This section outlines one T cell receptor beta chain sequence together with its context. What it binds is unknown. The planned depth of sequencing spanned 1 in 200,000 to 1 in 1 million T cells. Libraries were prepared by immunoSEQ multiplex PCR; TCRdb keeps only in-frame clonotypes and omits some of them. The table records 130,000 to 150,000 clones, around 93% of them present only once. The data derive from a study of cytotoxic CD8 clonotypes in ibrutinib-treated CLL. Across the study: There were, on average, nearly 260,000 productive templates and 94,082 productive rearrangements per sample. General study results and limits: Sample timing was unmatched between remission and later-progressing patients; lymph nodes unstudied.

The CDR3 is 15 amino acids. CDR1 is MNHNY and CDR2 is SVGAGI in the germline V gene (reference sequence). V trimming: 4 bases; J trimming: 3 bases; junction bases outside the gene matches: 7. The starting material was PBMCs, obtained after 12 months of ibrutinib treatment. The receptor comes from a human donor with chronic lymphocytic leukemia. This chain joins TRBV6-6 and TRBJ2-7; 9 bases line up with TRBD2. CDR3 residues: CASSFTPSGNYEQYF. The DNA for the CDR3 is TGTGCCAGCAGTTTTACCCCTAGCGGGAACTACGAGCAGTACTTC.